This entry describes one TCR beta chain. Its antigen remains unidentified. This entry is derived from a study of T cell responses to AZD1222 COVID-19 vaccine. J lost 11 bases, V lost 5 bases, and 10 bases had no gene match. Looked up from germline, CDR1 is LNHDA and CDR2 is SQIVND (reference sequence). The CDR3 has 13 residues. Overall study findings and caveats: Repertoire sampling was restricted to post-peak T cell response timepoints.

The assay was immunoSEQ multiplex PCR, and TCRdb's table has in-frame clones only and misses some. The sample records around 100,000 clones, around 91% being singletons. The sequence derives from an adult in good health. The chain carries TRBV19 and TRBJ1-1, with 8 bases aligning to TRBD1. Sequenced here: peripheral blood, sampled on day 0 of AZD1222 vaccination. The CDR3 is CASSFRQGSSAFF. The CDR3 DNA sequence: TGTGCCAGTAGTTTCCGACAGGGGAGTTCGGCTTTCTTT.